Listed below are T cell receptor beta chains from one sample, sequenced in a study of memory CD4+ T cells and cytomegalovirus serostatus. TCRdb keeps only in-frame clones here, not all; method: immunoSEQ multiplex PCR. The table records 52,000 or so clones, 82% of them present only once. The material sequenced was memory CD4+ T cells from blood. These receptors all come from an adult in good health and CMV-seronegative. Both conserved end residues are part of each CDR3. D genes are given only for firm matches. Part of the rows lack a size; the others show once, few, many or a class for expanded clones.

D	V	size	J	DNA	CDR3
NA	TRBV7-9	NA	TRBJ1-1	TGTGCCAGCAGCTCCCTGGCTGAAGCTTTCTTT	CASSSLAEAFF
TRBD2	TRBV7-8	NA	TRBJ2-1	TGTGCCAGCAGCCGTACTAGCGGGGGGCCAATCCGATCCGAGCAGTTCTTC	CASSRTSGGPIRSEQFF
NA	TRBV2	NA	TRBJ1-4	TGTGCCAGCAACAGACAGGCGACTAATGAAAAACTGTTTTTT	CASNRQATNEKLFF
TRBD1	TRBV11-1	NA	TRBJ1-2	TGTGCCAGCAGCTTAGAAGGACAGGGAAGCTACACCTTC	CASSLEGQGSYTF
TRBD1	TRBV30	NA	TRBJ1-6	TGTGCCTGGAGCCGGGACAGGGGGCGGACTGGGCCCCTCCACTTT	CAWSRDRGRTGPLHF
NA	TRBV6-5	NA	TRBJ1-2	TGTGCCAGCACCGACCGGGATGTTAACTATGGCTACACCTTC	CASTDRDVNYGYTF
TRBD1	TRBV6-1	few	TRBJ1-6	TGTGCCAGCAGTTGGTCCGGGACAGAGTCAGCACCCCTCCACTTT	CASSWSGTESAPLHF
TRBD1	TRBV5-1	NA	TRBJ2-1	TGCGCCAGCAGCTCGGGACAGATCTACAATGAGCAGTTCTTC	CASSSGQIYNEQFF
NA	TRBV7-2	NA	TRBJ2-1	TGTGCCAGCAGCCCAGGGACACGAGAGCAGTTCTTC	CASSPGTREQFF
NA	TRBV5-1	NA	TRBJ1-2	TGCGCCAGCAGCTTGGCCGGATTTGGGACTACTAACTATGGCTACACCTTC	CASSLAGFGTTNYGYTF
TRBD1	TRBV30	NA	TRBJ1-6	TGTGCCTGGAAGGGACAGGCTTCACCCCTCCACTTT	CAWKGQASPLHF
TRBD1	TRBV5-1	NA	TRBJ2-2	TGCGCCAGCAGATGGACAGGGAGCACCGGGGAGCTGTTTTTT	CASRWTGSTGELFF
TRBD1	TRBV19	NA	TRBJ2-2	TGTGCCAGTAGTACGGGACAGCTCACCGGGGAGCTGTTTTTT	CASSTGQLTGELFF
TRBD1	TRBV7-2	NA	TRBJ2-5	TGTGCCAGCAGCCAACAGACAGGGGTTCGAGAGACCCAGTACTTC	CASSQQTGVRETQYF
NA	TRBV21-1	NA	TRBJ1-3	TGTGCCAGCAGCAGGGTGATGGAAGGTCTGCGCCCCCGGGACACCATATATTTT	CASSRVMEGLRPRDTIYF
TRBD1	TRBV20-1	once	TRBJ1-1	TGCAGTGCTCAAGACAGGGACGAAGCTTTCTTT	CSAQDRDEAFF
TRBD1	TRBV5-6	NA	TRBJ1-1	TGTGCCAGCAGCTATAGCTGGGGACAGGGGAACACTGAAGCTTTCTTT	CASSYSWGQGNTEAFF
NA	TRBV15	NA	TRBJ1-5	TGTGCCACCCGACAGGATAATCAGCCCCAGCATTTT	CATRQDNQPQHF
NA	TRBV5-4	NA	TRBJ2-3	TGTGCCAGCAGCTTGGATGACTACACAAGCACAGATACGCAGTATTTT	CASSLDDYTSTDTQYF
NA	TRBV27	few	TRBJ1-3	TGTGCCAGCAGTTTATCTGGGGTTTACTCTGGAAACACCATATATTTT	CASSLSGVYSGNTIYF
NA	TRBV11-2	NA	TRBJ2-3	TGTGCCAGCGGTTGGCAGACGGGACCAGATACGCAGTATTTT	CASGWQTGPDTQYF
NA	TRBV6-1	NA	TRBJ1-4	TGTGCCAGCAGTGGGAGTTATAATGAAAAACTGTTTTTT	CASSGSYNEKLFF
NA	TRBV2	few	TRBJ2-7	TGTGCCAGCATAGAGGACAGTACCTACGAGCAGTACTTC	CASIEDSTYEQYF
TRBD1	TRBV5-1	NA	TRBJ2-2	TGCGCCAGCACGGGACAGGACGCCACCGGGGAGCTGTTTTTT	CASTGQDATGELFF
TRBD2	TRBV2	few	TRBJ2-1	TGTGCCAGCAGTGTCCGGGGACTAGCGGGGATCAATGAGCAGTTCTTC	CASSVRGLAGINEQFF
NA	TRBV4-2	NA	TRBJ2-7	TGTGCCAGCAGCCAAGGGCCGTCAGGGACCTACGAGCAGTACTTC	CASSQGPSGTYEQYF
NA	TRBV19	NA	TRBJ1-1	TGTGCCACCGCCGGGAGGGGAAACACTGAAGCTTTCTTT	CATAGRGNTEAFF
TRBD2	TRBV27	NA	TRBJ2-1	TGTGCCAGCAGTACGCGCGGGGGGTACAATGAGCAGTTCTTC	CASSTRGGYNEQFF
TRBD1	TRBV5-1	NA	TRBJ1-3	TGCGCCAGCAGCTCGATGGGTCTAACGGAACAGGGGGCGGCTGGAAACACCATATATTTT	CASSSMGLTEQGAAGNTIYF
NA	TRBV6-5	NA	TRBJ1-1	TGTGCCAGCAGTTCTAGGACGGTTAGCAAGAACACTGAAGCTTTCTTT	CASSSRTVSKNTEAFF
NA	TRBV6-5	NA	TRBJ2-3	TGTGCCAGCAGTTACCTAGGGGTCGCAGATACGCAGTATTTT	CASSYLGVADTQYF
NA	TRBV28	NA	TRBJ1-6	TGTGCCAGCATCGATATATGGGCCCGGGGGAATTCACCCCTCCACTTT	CASIDIWARGNSPLHF
TRBD1	TRBV6-5	NA	TRBJ2-7	TGTGCCAGCAGTTACGAGGGGGCTACCTACGAGCAGTACTTC	CASSYEGATYEQYF
TRBD1	TRBV5-1	once	TRBJ1-4	TGCGCCAGCAGCGACGGACAGGGACATAATGAAAAACTGTTTTTT	CASSDGQGHNEKLFF
NA	TRBV28	NA	TRBJ2-1	TGTGCCAGCAGTACCCCCCCCTATGAGCAGTTCTTC	CASSTPPYEQFF
TRBD2	TRBV6-6	medium-sized	TRBJ2-3	TGTGCCAGCACCCCACTAGCGGGGGGTCCAGATACGCAGTATTTT	CASTPLAGGPDTQYF
NA	TRBV7-9	NA	TRBJ1-6	TGTGCCAGCAGCTTTGAAAAAGGGGGGCATTGGAATTCACCCCTCCACTTT	CASSFEKGGHWNSPLHF
NA	TRBV5-5	NA	TRBJ2-7	TGTGCCAGCGGCTACGAGCAGTACTTC	CASGYEQYF
NA	TRBV4-1	NA	TRBJ2-3	TGCGCCAGCAGCCAAGTGATAAGTAGCACAGATACGCAGTATTTT	CASSQVISSTDTQYF
TRBD2	TRBV5-1	NA	TRBJ2-5	TGCGCCAGCAGCTTGGCCCCTAGCGGGGGGGGTGAGACCCAGTACTTC	CASSLAPSGGGETQYF